Below, 3 T cell receptor beta chains from the same sample are listed, as sequenced in a study of cytomegalovirus exposure and HLA in healthy donors. Amplification used 60 Vbeta primers and 13 Jbeta primers. The data were produced by immunoSEQ multiplex PCR, yet TCRdb's version contains in-frame clones alone and is incomplete. In the table there are 130,000 or so clones, roughly 80% of which are singletons. Specimen: PBMCs. The receptor source for this set is a man aged 25-45 years in good health and CMV-seronegative.

The rearrangement uses TRBV11-2 and TRBJ2-5, with D perhaps matching TRBD2 (5 bases). CDR3 length equals 19 residues. Germline V gene lookup returns CDR1 SGHAT and CDR2 FQNNGV. The V and J ends lost 2 bases and 5 bases respectively, with 27 bases between them. The CDR3, as DNA: TGTGCCAGCAGCTTAACATCGACTACCTCTCGAGAGACGCCCGAGACCCAGTACTTC. This sequence encodes CASSLTSTTSRETPETQYF.

This clone has more than one count but fewer than ten. The gene calls are TRBV9 and TRBJ2-5; a possible D gene is TRBD2 (6 bases). The CDR3 has 15 amino acids. Germline V CDR1 and CDR2: SGDLS, YYNGEE. Trimming took off 2 bases at V and 2 bases at J, with 13 bases between the two ends. The CDR3 DNA reads TGTGCCAGCAGCGTGAGTGCGGGGCGGCAAGAGACCCAGTACTTC. Translation gives CASSVSAGRQETQYF.

The table lists this clone with a few counts. The genes are TRBV6-5 and TRBJ2-2; TRBD2 is a possible D gene (5 bases). CDR3 length: 14 amino acids. Germline V gene lookup returns CDR1 MNHEY and CDR2 SVGAGI. The V and J ends lost 5 bases and 3 bases respectively, with 10 bases between them. CDR3 in amino acids: CASSAGGDTGELFF. DNA for the CDR3: TGTGCCAGCAGTGCGGGTGGAGACACCGGGGAGCTGTTTTTT.